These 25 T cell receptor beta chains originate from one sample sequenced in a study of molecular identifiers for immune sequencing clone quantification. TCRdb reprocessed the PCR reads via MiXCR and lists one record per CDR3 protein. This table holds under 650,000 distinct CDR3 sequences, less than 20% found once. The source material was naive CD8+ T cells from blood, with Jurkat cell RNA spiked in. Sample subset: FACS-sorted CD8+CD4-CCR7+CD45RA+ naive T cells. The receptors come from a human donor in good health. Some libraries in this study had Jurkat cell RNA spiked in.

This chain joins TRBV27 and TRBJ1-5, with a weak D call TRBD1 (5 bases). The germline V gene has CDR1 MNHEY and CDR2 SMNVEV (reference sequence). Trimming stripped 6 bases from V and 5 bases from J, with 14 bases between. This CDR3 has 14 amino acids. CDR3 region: CASSPVGDYQPQHF. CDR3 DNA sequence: TGTGCCAGCAGCCCTGTGGGGGACTATCAGCCCCAGCATTTT.

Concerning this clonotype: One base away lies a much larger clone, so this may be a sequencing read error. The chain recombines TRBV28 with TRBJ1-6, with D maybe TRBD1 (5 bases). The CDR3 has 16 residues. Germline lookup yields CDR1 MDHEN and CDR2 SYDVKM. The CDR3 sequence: CASRSRASSYNSPLRF. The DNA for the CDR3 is TGTGCCAGCAGATCCAGGGCCAGCTCCTATAATTCACCCCTCCGCTTT. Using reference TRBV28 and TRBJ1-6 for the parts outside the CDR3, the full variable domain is DVKVTQSSRYLVKRTGEKVFLECVQDMDHENMFWYRQDPGLGLRLIYFSYDVKMKEKGDIPEGYSVSREKKERFSLILESASTNQTSMYLCASRSRASSYNSPLRFGNGTRLTVT.

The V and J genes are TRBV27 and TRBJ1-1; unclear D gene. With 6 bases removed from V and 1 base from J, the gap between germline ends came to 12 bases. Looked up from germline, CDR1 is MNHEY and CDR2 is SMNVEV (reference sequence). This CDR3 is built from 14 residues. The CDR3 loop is CASSPLAGNTEAFF. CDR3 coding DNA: TGTGCCAGCAGCCCCCTAGCGGGGAACACTGAAGCTTTCTTT.

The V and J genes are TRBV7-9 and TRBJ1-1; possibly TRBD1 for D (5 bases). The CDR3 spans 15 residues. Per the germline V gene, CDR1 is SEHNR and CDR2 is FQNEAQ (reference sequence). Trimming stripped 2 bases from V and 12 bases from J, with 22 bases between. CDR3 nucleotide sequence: TGTGCCAGCAGCTTACCAAACTGGGACCCGAGGGGTACTTTCTTT. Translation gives CASSLPNWDPRGTFF. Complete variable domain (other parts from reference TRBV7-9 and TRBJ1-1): DTGVSQNPRHKITKRGQNVTFRCDPISEHNRLYWYRQTLGQGPEFLTYFQNEAQLEKSRLLSDRFSAERPKGSFSTLEIQRTEQGDSAMYLCASSLPNWDPRGTFFGQGTRLTVV.

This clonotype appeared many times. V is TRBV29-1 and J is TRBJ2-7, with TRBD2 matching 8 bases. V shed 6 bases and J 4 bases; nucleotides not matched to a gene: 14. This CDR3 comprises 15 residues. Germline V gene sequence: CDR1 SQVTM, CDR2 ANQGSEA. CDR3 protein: CSVVNPGLGFYEQYF. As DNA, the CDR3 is TGCAGCGTCGTTAATCCGGGACTAGGGTTTTACGAGCAGTACTTC.

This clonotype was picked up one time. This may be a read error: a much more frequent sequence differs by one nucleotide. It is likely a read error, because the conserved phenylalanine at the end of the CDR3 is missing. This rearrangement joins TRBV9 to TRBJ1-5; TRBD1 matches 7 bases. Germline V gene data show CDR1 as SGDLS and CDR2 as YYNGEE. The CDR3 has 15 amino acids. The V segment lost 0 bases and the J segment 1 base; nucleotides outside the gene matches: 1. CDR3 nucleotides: TGTGCCAGCAGCGTAGGGACAGGAAGCAATCAGCCCCAGCATCTT. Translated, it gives CASSVGTGSNQPQHL.

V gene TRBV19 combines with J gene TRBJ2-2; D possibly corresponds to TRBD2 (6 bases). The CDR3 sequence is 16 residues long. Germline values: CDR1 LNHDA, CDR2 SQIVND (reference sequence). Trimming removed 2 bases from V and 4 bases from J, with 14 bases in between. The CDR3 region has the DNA TGTGCCAGTAGTATAAAGGGGACTCCATTCACCGGGGAGCTGTTTTTT. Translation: CASSIKGTPFTGELFF.

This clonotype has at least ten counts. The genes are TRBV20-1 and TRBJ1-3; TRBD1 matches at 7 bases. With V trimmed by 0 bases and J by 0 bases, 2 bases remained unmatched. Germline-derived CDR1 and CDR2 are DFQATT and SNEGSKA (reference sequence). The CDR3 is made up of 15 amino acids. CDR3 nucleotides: TGCAGTGCTAGAGAACCAGGGGGCTCTGGAAACACCATATATTTT. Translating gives CSAREPGGSGNTIYF.

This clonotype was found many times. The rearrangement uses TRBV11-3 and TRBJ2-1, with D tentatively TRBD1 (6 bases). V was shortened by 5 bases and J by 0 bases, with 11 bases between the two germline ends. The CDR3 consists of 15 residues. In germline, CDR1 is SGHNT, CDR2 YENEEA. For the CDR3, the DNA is TGTGCCAGCAGCCTCAGGGGAAGCTCCTACAATGAGCAGTTCTTC. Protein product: CASSLRGSSYNEQFF.

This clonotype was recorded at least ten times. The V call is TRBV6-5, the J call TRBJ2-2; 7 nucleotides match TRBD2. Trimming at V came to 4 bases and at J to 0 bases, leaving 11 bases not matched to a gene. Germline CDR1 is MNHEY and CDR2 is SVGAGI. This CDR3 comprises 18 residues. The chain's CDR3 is CASSLIGSGRSNTGELFF. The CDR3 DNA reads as TGTGCCAGCAGTTTAATAGGTAGCGGGCGATCGAACACCGGGGAGCTGTTTTTT.

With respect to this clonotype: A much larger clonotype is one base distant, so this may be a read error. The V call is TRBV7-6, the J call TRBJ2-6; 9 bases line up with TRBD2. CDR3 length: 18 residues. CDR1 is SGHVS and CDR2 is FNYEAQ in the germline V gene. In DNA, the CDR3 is TGTGCCAGCAGCTTAGTACTAGCGGGTTACTCTGGGGCCAACGCCCTGACTTTC. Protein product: CASSLVLAGYSGANALTF.

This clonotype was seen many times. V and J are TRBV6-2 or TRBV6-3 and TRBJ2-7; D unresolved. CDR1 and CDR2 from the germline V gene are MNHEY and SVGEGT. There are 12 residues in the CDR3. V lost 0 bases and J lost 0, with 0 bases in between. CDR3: CASSYSSYEQYF. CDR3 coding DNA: TGTGCCAGCAGTTACTCCTCCTACGAGCAGTACTTC.

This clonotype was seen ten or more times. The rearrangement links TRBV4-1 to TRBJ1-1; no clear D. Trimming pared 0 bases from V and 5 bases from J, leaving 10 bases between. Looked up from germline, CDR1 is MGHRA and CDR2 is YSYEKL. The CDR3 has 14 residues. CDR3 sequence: CASSQDQSGTEAFF. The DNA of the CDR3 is TGCGCCAGCAGCCAAGATCAGTCGGGGACTGAAGCTTTCTTT.

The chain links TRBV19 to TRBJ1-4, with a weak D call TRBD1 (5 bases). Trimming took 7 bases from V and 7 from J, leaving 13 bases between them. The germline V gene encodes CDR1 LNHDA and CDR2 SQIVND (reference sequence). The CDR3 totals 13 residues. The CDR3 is CASKNRRSEKLFF. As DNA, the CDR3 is TGTGCCAGTAAGAACAGGCGGAGTGAAAAACTGTTTTTT.

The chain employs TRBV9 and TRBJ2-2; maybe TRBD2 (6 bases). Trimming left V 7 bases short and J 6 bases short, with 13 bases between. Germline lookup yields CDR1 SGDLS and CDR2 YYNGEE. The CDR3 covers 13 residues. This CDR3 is CASRGLGSGELFF. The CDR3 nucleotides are TGTGCCAGCCGGGGGTTAGGCTCCGGGGAGCTGTTTTTT. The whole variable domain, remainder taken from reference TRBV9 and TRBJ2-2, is DSGVTQTPKHLITATGQRVTLRCSPRSGDLSVYWYQQSLDQGLQFLIQYYNGEERAKGNILERFSAQQFPDLHSELNLSSLELGDSALYFCASRGLGSGELFFGEGSRLTVL.

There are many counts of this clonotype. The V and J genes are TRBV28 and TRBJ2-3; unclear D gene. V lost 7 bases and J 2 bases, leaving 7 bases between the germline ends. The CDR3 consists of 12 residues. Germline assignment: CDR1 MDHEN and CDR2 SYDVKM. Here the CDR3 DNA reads TGTGCCAGCATGGAAGCCACAGATACGCAGTATTTT. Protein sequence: CASMEATDTQYF.

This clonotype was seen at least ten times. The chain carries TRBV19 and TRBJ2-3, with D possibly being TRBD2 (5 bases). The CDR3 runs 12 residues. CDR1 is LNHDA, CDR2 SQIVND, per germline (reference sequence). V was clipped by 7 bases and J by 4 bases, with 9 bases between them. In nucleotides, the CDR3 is TGTGCCAGTACGGCGGGCTCAGATACGCAGTATTTT. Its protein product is CASTAGSDTQYF.

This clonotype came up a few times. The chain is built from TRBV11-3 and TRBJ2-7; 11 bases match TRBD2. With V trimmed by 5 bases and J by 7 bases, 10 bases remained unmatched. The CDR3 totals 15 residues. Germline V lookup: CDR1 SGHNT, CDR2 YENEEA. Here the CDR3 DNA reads TGTGCCAGCAGCCCCAGACTAGCGGGATTGGGAGAGCAGTACTTC. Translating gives CASSPRLAGLGEQYF. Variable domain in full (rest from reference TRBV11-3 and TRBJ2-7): EAGVVQSPRYKIIEKKQPVAFWCNPISGHNTLYWYLQNLGQGPELLIRYENEEAVDDSQLPKDRFSAERLKGVDSTLKIQPAELGDSAVYLCASSPRLAGLGEQYFGPGTRLTVT.

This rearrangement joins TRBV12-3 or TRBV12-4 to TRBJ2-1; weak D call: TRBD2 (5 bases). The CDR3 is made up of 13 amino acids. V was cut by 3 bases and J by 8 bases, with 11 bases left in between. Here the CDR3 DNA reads TGTGCCAGCAGTTTGAAGTCCGGGGATGAGCAGTTCTTC. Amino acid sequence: CASSLKSGDEQFF.

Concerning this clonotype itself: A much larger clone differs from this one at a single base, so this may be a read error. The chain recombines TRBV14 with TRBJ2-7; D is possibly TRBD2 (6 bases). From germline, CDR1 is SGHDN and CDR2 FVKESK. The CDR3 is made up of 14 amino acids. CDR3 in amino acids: CASSKSGDSYEQNF. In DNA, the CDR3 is TGTGCCAGCAGCAAAAGTGGGGACTCCTACGAGCAGAACTTC.

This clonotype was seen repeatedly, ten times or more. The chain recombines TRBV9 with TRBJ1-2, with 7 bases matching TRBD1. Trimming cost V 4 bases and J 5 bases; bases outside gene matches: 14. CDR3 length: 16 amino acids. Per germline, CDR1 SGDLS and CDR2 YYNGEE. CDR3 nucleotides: TGTGCCAGCAGCAGCCCCTTACAGGGGCTGGGATATGGCTACACCTTC. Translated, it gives CASSSPLQGLGYGYTF.

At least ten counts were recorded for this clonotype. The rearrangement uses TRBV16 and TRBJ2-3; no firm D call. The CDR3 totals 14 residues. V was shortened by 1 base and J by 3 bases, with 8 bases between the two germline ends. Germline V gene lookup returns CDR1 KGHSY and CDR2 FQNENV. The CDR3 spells CASSQFVSTDTQYF. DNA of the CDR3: TGTGCCAGCAGCCAATTTGTGTCTACAGATACGCAGTATTTT.

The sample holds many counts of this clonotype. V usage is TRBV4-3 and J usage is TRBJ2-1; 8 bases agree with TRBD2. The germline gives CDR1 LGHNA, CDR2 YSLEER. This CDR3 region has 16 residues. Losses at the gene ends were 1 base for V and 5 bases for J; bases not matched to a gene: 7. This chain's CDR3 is CASSQAGGAGHNEQFF. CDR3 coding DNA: TGCGCCAGCAGCCAAGCCGGGGGGGCCGGCCACAATGAGCAGTTCTTC.

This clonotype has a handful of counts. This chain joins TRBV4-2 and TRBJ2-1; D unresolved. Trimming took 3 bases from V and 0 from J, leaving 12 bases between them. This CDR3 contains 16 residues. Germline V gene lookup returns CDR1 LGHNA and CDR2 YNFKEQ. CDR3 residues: CASSQYSSSSYNEQFF. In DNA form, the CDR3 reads TGTGCCAGCAGCCAGTATAGCAGCAGCTCCTACAATGAGCAGTTCTTC.

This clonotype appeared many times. The CDR3 reads CAISRAGRAYEQYF. CDR3 coding DNA: TGTGCCATCTCGAGGGCGGGACGGGCCTACGAGCAGTACTTC. The J gene is TRBJ2-7, the V gene TRBV10-3, with TRBD2 as a possible D gene (6 bases). Germline loops: CDR1 ENHRY, CDR2 SYGVKD. CDR3 length equals 14 residues. The V end was cut by 8 bases, the J end by 2 bases, with 16 bases between.